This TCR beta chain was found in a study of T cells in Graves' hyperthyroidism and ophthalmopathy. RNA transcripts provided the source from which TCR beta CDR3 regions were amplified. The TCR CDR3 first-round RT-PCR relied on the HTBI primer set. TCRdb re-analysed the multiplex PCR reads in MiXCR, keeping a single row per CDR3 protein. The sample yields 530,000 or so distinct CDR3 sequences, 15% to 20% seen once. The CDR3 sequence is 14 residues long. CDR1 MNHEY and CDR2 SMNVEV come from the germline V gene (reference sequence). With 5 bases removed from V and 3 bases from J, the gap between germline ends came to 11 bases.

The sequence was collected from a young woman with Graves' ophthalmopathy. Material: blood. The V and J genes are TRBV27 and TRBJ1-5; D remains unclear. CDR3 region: CASSQLGYNQPQHF. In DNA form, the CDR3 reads TGTGCCAGCAGTCAGTTGGGATACAATCAGCCCCAGCATTTT.